Listed here are 19 T cell receptor beta chains from one sample, sequenced in a study of early T cells in non-severe SARS-CoV-2 infection. MiXCR, applied by TCRdb to the 5' RACE reads, yields one record per CDR3 protein. The sample consists of some 64,000 distinct CDR3 sequences, 20% to 25% of them appearing once. The sample consisted of whole blood, taken at baseline. These receptor sequences come from an adult who was a healthcare worker with PCR-confirmed SARS-CoV-2 infection or an uninfected control (not recorded which).

V and J are TRBV12-3 or TRBV12-4 and TRBJ2-5; D is uncertain. With 6 bases removed from V and 3 bases from J, the gap between germline ends came to 17 bases. The length of the CDR3 is 15 residues. For the CDR3, the DNA is TGTGCCAGCAGCCCTACCTCATCATGGGAAGAGACCCAGTACTTC. This sequence encodes CASSPTSSWEETQYF.

In this sample, this clonotype turned up a few times. The CDR3 DNA follows: TGTGCCAGCAGCGTAGGGGGCCCGGGCACTGAAGCTTTCTTT. Its protein product is CASSVGGPGTEAFF. This chain links TRBV9 with TRBJ1-1; TRBD1 is a possible D gene (5 bases). The V end lost 0 bases, the J end lost 4 bases, and 10 bases lay between the germline ends. CDR1 and CDR2 from the germline V gene are SGDLS and YYNGEE. The CDR3 covers 14 residues.

The rearrangement joins TRBV5-4 to TRBJ2-7; D ambiguous. V lost 4 bases and J 7 bases, leaving 15 bases between the germline ends. Germline CDR1 SGHNT, CDR2 YYREEE (reference sequence). The CDR3 totals 13 residues. Written as DNA, the CDR3 is TGTGCCAGCAGCCACGGGCCTGGGTATGAGCAGTACTTC. Protein sequence: CASSHGPGYEQYF.

In this sample, this clonotype turned up a few times. The chain couples TRBV20-1 to TRBJ2-1; 9 positions agree with TRBD2. The CDR3 loop spans 14 amino acids. Germline CDR1 and CDR2: DFQATT and SNEGSKA (reference sequence). J lost 6 bases, V lost 3 bases, and 6 bases had no gene match. CDR3 DNA sequence: TGCAGTGCTAGGCGAGCGGGGGGCCCCAATGAGCAGTTCTTC. Translation: CSARRAGGPNEQFF.

In this sample, this clonotype turned up a few times. This chain connects TRBV7-3 to TRBJ1-1; D gene ambiguous. V dropped 3 bases and J dropped 4 bases, with 9 bases sitting between them. CDR1 is SGHTA and CDR2 is FQGTGA in the germline V gene. The CDR3 runs 13 residues. As DNA, the CDR3 is TGTGCCAGCAGCTTGGAAGGGAGCACTGAAGCTTTCTTT. Translating it yields CASSLEGSTEAFF.

This chain connects TRBV20-1 to TRBJ2-1, with a tentative D call TRBD1 (6 bases). Germline V CDR1 and CDR2: DFQATT, SNEGSKA (reference sequence). The CDR3 is 14 residues long. The V and J ends lost 5 bases and 8 bases respectively, with 19 bases between them. CDR3 loop: CSAPALRGFDEQFF. The DNA for the CDR3 is TGCAGTGCTCCGGCCCTCAGGGGTTTCGATGAGCAGTTCTTC.

This clonotype came up a few times. The rearrangement joins TRBV7-9 to TRBJ2-7; 9 nucleotides agree with TRBD1. The J segment lost 4 bases and the V segment lost 1 base, leaving 8 bases of the junction unmatched. The CDR3 sequence is 16 residues long. CDR1 and CDR2 from the germline V gene are SEHNR and FQNEAQ (reference sequence). The CDR3 sequence is CASSLEEGQGTYEQYF. The CDR3 coding sequence is TGTGCCAGCAGCTTAGAGGAGGGACAGGGAACGTACGAGCAGTACTTC.

This chain links TRBV6-1 with TRBJ1-5; 7 nucleotides agree with TRBD1. The CDR3 runs to 17 residues. With 0 bases clipped from V and 0 bases from J, the junction kept 5 bases outside the gene matches. Germline values: CDR1 MNHNS, CDR2 SASEGT. In DNA, the CDR3 is TGTGCCAGCAGTGAAGCGCGGACAGGTTATAGCAATCAGCCCCAGCATTTT. It yields the protein CASSEARTGYSNQPQHF.

The gene calls are TRBV3-1 and TRBJ2-7; tentative D call: TRBD2 (6 bases). The V gene lost 5 bases and the J gene lost 9 bases, with 14 bases spanning the gap. The CDR3 is 12 amino acids. CDR1 is LGHDT and CDR2 is YNNKEL in the germline V gene (reference sequence). The CDR3 bases are TGTGCCAGCAGCTGGAGCGGGTCGAGGCAGTACTTC. This sequence encodes CASSWSGSRQYF.

At least ten counts were recorded for this clonotype. This chain connects TRBV7-8 to TRBJ1-6; D is ambiguous. CDR1 and CDR2 from the germline V gene are SGHVS and FQNEAQ. The CDR3 is made up of 17 amino acids. Trimming removed 5 bases at V and 0 bases at J, with 14 bases between. DNA of the CDR3: TGTGCCAGCAGCCCTGATCACTACAGCTCCTATAATTCACCCCTCCACTTT. As protein: CASSPDHYSSYNSPLHF.

The CDR3 spells CASSLFRGTEAFF. Here the CDR3 DNA reads TGCGCCAGCAGCTTGTTCCGGGGTACTGAAGCTTTCTTT. This chain uses TRBV5-1 with TRBJ1-1, with unresolved D. This CDR3 has 13 residues. The V and J ends lost 1 base and 5 bases respectively, with 9 bases between them. Per the germline V gene, CDR1 is SGHRS and CDR2 is YFSETQ.

The table lists this clonotype with a few counts. The rearrangement uses TRBV5-4 and TRBJ2-2; possibly TRBD2 for D (6 bases). V gave up 4 bases and J gave up 0 bases, with 10 bases separating them. The CDR3 is 15 amino acids. Per germline, CDR1 SGHNT and CDR2 YYREEE (reference sequence). The chain's CDR3 is CASSVGGTNTGELFF. The DNA of the CDR3 is TGTGCCAGCAGCGTCGGAGGGACGAACACCGGGGAGCTGTTTTTT.

The table lists this clonotype with a few counts. This chain links TRBV2 with TRBJ1-1; possible D gene TRBD1, 6 bases. V lost 3 bases, J lost 7 bases, and 12 bases lay in between. The CDR3 is 13 residues long. Germline loops: CDR1 SNHLY, CDR2 FYNNEI. In DNA form, the CDR3 reads TGTGCCAGCAGTGAGGGGGCCGGGGGTGAAGCTTTCTTT. It is translated as CASSEGAGGEAFF. Full variable domain (remainder filled in from reference TRBV2 and TRBJ1-1): EPEVTQTPSHQVTQMGQEVILRCVPISNHLYFYWYRQILGQKVEFLVSFYNNEISEKSEIFDDQFSVERPDGSNFTLKIRSTKLEDSAMYFCASSEGAGGEAFFGQGTRLTVV.

The genes are TRBV18 and TRBJ2-7; D remains unclear. V was cut by 6 bases and J by 0 bases, with 12 bases left in between. The CDR3 totals 14 residues. Germline CDR1 KGHSH, CDR2 LQKENI. The CDR3 is CASSPSRSSYEQYF. DNA for the CDR3: TGTGCCAGCTCGCCGAGCAGGAGCTCCTACGAGCAGTACTTC.

The chain is built from TRBV15 and TRBJ2-1; the D gene is possibly TRBD2 (6 bases). The CDR3 has 15 amino acids. V was shortened by 0 bases and J by 7 bases, with 13 bases between the two germline ends. The germline CDR1 and CDR2 sequences are LNHNV and YYDKDF (reference sequence). This CDR3 reads CATSREAGGTNEQFF. For the CDR3, the DNA is TGTGCCACCAGCAGAGAGGCCGGGGGTACAAATGAGCAGTTCTTC.

As concerns this clonotype: An end of the junction does not agree with germline; a read error may underlie this. The J gene is TRBJ2-5, the V gene TRBV2; 7 bases agree with TRBD1. CDR1 is SNHLY, CDR2 FYNNEI, per germline. This CDR3 has 14 amino acids. CDR3 coding DNA: TGTGCCAGCAGGGGACAGCCCGGCCAAGAGGCCCAGTACTTC. Translation: CASRGQPGQEAQYF. The full variable domain, its missing parts supplied by reference TRBV2 and TRBJ2-5, is EPEVTQTPSHQVTQMGQEVILRCVPISNHLYFYWYRQILGQKVEFLVSFYNNEISEKSEIFDDQFSVERPDGSNFTLKIRSTKLEDSAMYFCASRGQPGQEAQYFGPGTRLLVL.

This clonotype has at least ten counts. The chain recombines TRBV12-3 or TRBV12-4 with TRBJ2-5, with 15 positions matching TRBD2. The V and J ends lost 9 bases and 3 bases, in that order; junction bases with no gene match: 14. There are 18 residues in the CDR3. The CDR3 loop is CASSIGSGTSGGKETQYF. Here the CDR3 DNA reads TGTGCCAGTTCGATTGGCTCCGGGACTAGCGGGGGGAAAGAGACCCAGTACTTC.

The rearrangement links TRBV3-1 to TRBJ2-3, with D unclear. The V end was cut by 5 bases, the J end by 4 bases, with 10 bases between. The germline V gene encodes CDR1 LGHDT and CDR2 YNNKEL (reference sequence). CDR3 size: 13 residues. The CDR3 nucleotides are TGTGCCAGCAGCTTAAGGGTCTCAGATACGCAGTATTTT. This translates into CASSLRVSDTQYF.

This clonotype was seen more than once but under ten times. The genes are TRBV2 and TRBJ2-1; 10 bases map to TRBD1. Germline V gene data show CDR1 as SNHLY and CDR2 as FYNNEI. This CDR3 is 15 amino acids long. Trimming cost V 5 bases and J 8 bases; bases outside gene matches: 9. The CDR3 coding sequence is TGTGCCAGCAGTACCGGGACAGGGGTTAGACATGAGCAGTTCTTC. It translates to CASSTGTGVRHEQFF.